The entry below gives a single T cell receptor (beta chain) sequence along with its context. The data were obtained in a study of cytomegalovirus exposure and HLA in healthy donors. Here immunoSEQ multiplex PCR was the method, and the copy in TCRdb shows in-frame clones only, minus some. The data contain roughly 270,000 clones, around nine tenths of them singletons. The CDR3 covers 17 residues. The V end lost 0 bases, the J end lost 2 bases, and 14 bases lay between the germline ends. Germline loops: CDR1 WSHSY, CDR2 SAAADI. The sequence was collected from a woman younger than 35 in good health and CMV-seronegative. The chain has TRBV10-2 and TRBJ1-5; perhaps TRBD1 as D (5 bases). Sequenced: PBMCs. This CDR3 reads CASSESIRVKGNQPQHF. DNA for the CDR3: TGCGCCAGCAGTGAGTCGATCAGGGTTAAGGGCAATCAGCCCCAGCATTTT.